The 23 T cell receptor beta chains below come from one sample, sequenced in a study of regulatory T cells in long-lasting Graves disease. Through Arm-PCR of CDR3 regions and iRepertoire HTBI primers, TCR beta libraries were built. TCRdb re-called the multiplex PCR reads through MiXCR, storing one row per CDR3 protein. The repertoire holds about 560,000 distinct CDR3 sequences, about 16% seen once, with around 11% in the top ten. Time point in this sample: newly diagnosed GD, antithyroid drugs for less than 3 months. The TCR library used RNA extracted from PBMCs. This same sample was also taken into another study, of T cells in Graves' hyperthyroidism and ophthalmopathy.

The specimen was peripheral blood mononuclear cells (PBMCs), collected at new diagnosis, from a patient treated with antithyroid drugs. All receptors derive from a man between 18 and 29 years old with Graves disease.

Concerning this clonotype itself: This clone may be a read error of a much larger clone one base away. The rearrangement joins TRBV7-2 to TRBJ1-2; 12 bases fit TRBD1. This CDR3 comprises 14 residues. Trimming at V came to 4 bases and at J to 7 bases, leaving 4 bases not matched to a gene. Looked up from germline, CDR1 is SGHTA and CDR2 is FQGNSA. CDR3 in amino acids: CASSSGTGGCGYTF. The DNA of the CDR3 is TGTGCCAGCAGCTCCGGGACAGGGGGCTGTGGCTACACCTTC.

This clonotype was seen at least ten times. The chain joins TRBV6-1 to TRBJ1-2; 12 positions agree with TRBD1. CDR1 and CDR2 (germline): MNHNS, SASEGT. The V gene end was trimmed by 5 bases and the J gene end by 6 bases; junction bases not matched to a gene: 13. The CDR3 contains 17 residues. DNA for the CDR3: TGTGCCAGCAGTCCTACGAGGGACAGGGGGCAGAAGGATGGCTACACCTTC. Translated: CASSPTRDRGQKDGYTF.

The chain couples TRBV5-1 to TRBJ2-3; 11 bases match TRBD1. CDR1 SGHRS and CDR2 YFSETQ come from the germline V gene. The CDR3 runs 18 residues. J lost 6 bases, V lost 4 bases, and 16 bases had no gene match. Written as DNA, the CDR3 is TGCGCCAGCAGCGGCGGGACAGGGGGGCACCCCCTGGAGGATACGCAGTATTTT. Residues: CASSGGTGGHPLEDTQYF.

The rearrangement uses TRBV7-8 and TRBJ1-1, with TRBD1 matching over 7 bases. J was trimmed by 2 bases and V by 5 bases; bases with no gene match: 11. Germline V lookup: CDR1 SGHVS, CDR2 FQNEAQ. The CDR3 has 16 residues. The CDR3 nucleotides read TGTGCCAGCAGCCCACGGACAGGACTAGAAAACACTGAAGCTTTCTTT. Translated: CASSPRTGLENTEAFF.

This clonotype was seen repeatedly, ten times or more. The chain has TRBV7-2 and TRBJ2-7; D ambiguous. Germline V gene lookup returns CDR1 SGHTA and CDR2 FQGNSA. The V end lost 1 base, the J end lost 6 bases, and 4 bases lay between the germline ends. The CDR3 totals 11 residues. CDR3 nucleotides: TGTGCCAGCAGCTTAGATCGCGAGCAGTACTTC. Translation gives CASSLDREQYF.

Turning to this clonotype: A read error may account for a junction end that differs from germline. The chain has TRBV7-2 and TRBJ1-1, with D possibly matching TRBD1 (5 bases). CDR1 is SGHTA and CDR2 is FQGNSA in the germline V gene. The CDR3 runs to 14 residues. The CDR3 sequence: CAGSLGAANTEAFF. CDR3 in DNA: TGTGCCGGCAGCTTAGGGGCCGCGAACACTGAAGCTTTCTTT.

This clonotype was counted only a few times. The chain uses TRBV7-3 and TRBJ1-1, with D perhaps matching TRBD1 (5 bases). With 5 bases removed from V and 0 bases from J, the gap between germline ends came to 16 bases. The germline gives CDR1 SGHTA, CDR2 FQGTGA. The CDR3 runs to 16 residues. CDR3 in amino acids: CASSRRDGPMNTEAFF. The CDR3 DNA reads TGTGCCAGCAGCCGTCGGGACGGCCCAATGAACACTGAAGCTTTCTTT.

This clonotype appeared many times. The rearrangement joins TRBV5-1 to TRBJ1-1; the D is unclear. Trimming took 9 bases from V and 0 from J, leaving 21 bases between them. The CDR3 is 16 amino acids. Germline V gives CDR1 SGHRS, CDR2 YFSETQ. CDR3 nucleotide sequence: TGCGCCACCCTCAGCGGAAGAAAGGGTATGAACACTGAAGCTTTCTTT. Its translation: CATLSGRKGMNTEAFF. Complete variable domain (other parts from reference TRBV5-1 and TRBJ1-1): KAGVTQTPRYLIKTRGQQVTLSCSPISGHRSVSWYQQTPGQGLQFLFEYFSETQRNKGNFPGRFSGRQFSNSRSEMNVSTLELGDSALYLCATLSGRKGMNTEAFFGQGTRLTVV.

There are many counts of this clonotype. The chain links TRBV11-1 to TRBJ2-7; 10 bases align to TRBD2. The CDR3 spans 14 residues. With 6 bases clipped from V and 1 base from J, the junction kept 3 bases outside the gene matches. Germline V gives CDR1 SGHAT, CDR2 FQDESV (reference sequence). The CDR3, as DNA: TGTGCCAGCAGGGCTAGCGGGAGATCCTACGAGCAGTACTTC. It yields the protein CASRASGRSYEQYF.

V usage is TRBV30 and J usage is TRBJ1-1; 10 positions match TRBD1. CDR3 size: 13 residues. V dropped 5 bases and J dropped 4; count of bases not matched to a gene: 4. Germline V gene sequence: CDR1 GTSNPN, CDR2 SVGIG (reference sequence). The CDR3: CAWGRDRGTEAFF. As DNA, the CDR3 is TGTGCCTGGGGGCGGGACAGGGGCACTGAAGCTTTCTTT.

The chain has TRBV5-1 and TRBJ2-7, with 10 nucleotides matching TRBD2. V was pared by 5 bases and J by 4 bases, with 21 bases of the junction left unmatched. The CDR3 loop spans 19 amino acids. Looked up from germline, CDR1 is SGHRS and CDR2 is YFSETQ. CDR3 bases: TGCGCCAGCAGGGCCATACTAGCGGGAAGATGGCGAGGCCAATACGAGCAGTACTTC. The encoded protein is CASRAILAGRWRGQYEQYF.

There are many counts of this clonotype. This chain connects TRBV15 to TRBJ1-2; no clear D gene. The V end was cut by 0 bases, the J end by 7 bases, with 6 bases between. Germline V gene data show CDR1 as LNHNV and CDR2 as YYDKDF (reference sequence). The CDR3 has 12 amino acids. The CDR3 DNA follows: TGTGCCACCAGCAGAGACTTAGGTGGCTACACCTTC. Translating it yields CATSRDLGGYTF.

This clonotype was recorded a few times. This rearrangement joins TRBV7-2 to TRBJ1-2; no definite D call. Looked up from germline, CDR1 is SGHTA and CDR2 is FQGNSA. The CDR3 runs to 14 residues. Trimming cost V 5 bases and J 7 bases, with 17 bases left between them. The CDR3 DNA reads as TGTGCCAGCAGCGTCGGACTGGAGGTCGGTGGCTACACCTTC. This codes for CASSVGLEVGGYTF.

This clonotype was counted ten times or more. The CDR3 loop reads CSAREGQGSYYGYTF. The DNA for the CDR3 is TGCAGTGCTAGAGAGGGACAGGGGTCCTACTATGGCTACACCTTC. The chain is built from TRBV20-1 and TRBJ1-2, with 10 bases identical to TRBD1. Germline V CDR1 and CDR2: DFQATT, SNEGSKA (reference sequence). Losses at the gene ends were 0 bases for V and 3 bases for J; bases not matched to a gene: 4. This CDR3 is 15 amino acids long.

This clonotype has more than one count but fewer than ten. The rearrangement joins TRBV30 to TRBJ2-1, with TRBD1 matching over 10 bases. The V and J ends lost 5 bases and 9 bases, in that order; junction bases with no gene match: 7. From germline, CDR1 is GTSNPN and CDR2 SVGIG (reference sequence). The CDR3 extends over 13 amino acids. The chain's CDR3 is CAWCETGGSEQFF. The DNA for the CDR3 is TGTGCCTGGTGCGAGACAGGGGGCAGTGAGCAGTTCTTC.

Many counts were recorded for this clonotype. The rearrangement uses TRBV6-1 and TRBJ2-3; possibly TRBD2 for D (5 bases). Between the trimmed V and J ends, which lost 7 bases and 4 bases, there was a span of 12 bases. CDR3 length equals 13 residues. From germline, CDR1 is MNHNS and CDR2 SASEGT. The CDR3 protein is CASKREGADTQYF. DNA for the CDR3: TGTGCCAGCAAGAGAGAGGGCGCAGATACGCAGTATTTT.

In this sample, this clonotype turned up a few times. The chain links TRBV10-1 to TRBJ2-1, with 12 bases lining up with TRBD2. There are 17 residues in the CDR3. The germline CDR1 and CDR2 sequences are WNHNN and SYGVQD (reference sequence). V was pared by 8 bases and J by 3 bases, with 11 bases of the junction left unmatched. CDR3 nucleotides: TGCGCCAGCTGCGATTTCGGGACTAGCGGGCACTACAATGAGCAGTTCTTC. It yields the protein CASCDFGTSGHYNEQFF.

V gene TRBV27 combines with J gene TRBJ2-6, with 7 nucleotides matching TRBD1. The CDR3 covers 15 residues. The germline gives CDR1 MNHEY, CDR2 SMNVEV (reference sequence). V shed 7 bases, J shed 3 bases, and the junction held 6 bases outside the gene matches. The CDR3 nucleotides read TGTGCCAGCACGGACAGGTACGATGGGGCCAACGTCCTGACTTTC. Translation: CASTDRYDGANVLTF.

V gene TRBV20-1 combines with J gene TRBJ2-7, with TRBD2 identical over 11 bases. Per germline, CDR1 DFQATT and CDR2 SNEGSKA (reference sequence). Losses at the gene ends were 3 bases for V and 7 bases for J; bases not matched to a gene: 8. This CDR3 spans 14 amino acids. CDR3 region: CSASRLAGYNEQYF. The CDR3 region has the DNA TGCAGTGCTAGTCGACTAGCGGGGTACAATGAGCAGTACTTC.

A note on this clonotype: A far larger clone is only one base removed, so a read error is likely. CDR3 amino acids: CASSTTGLTVFNTGELFF. In DNA, the CDR3 is TGCGCCAGCAGCACTACGGGACTAACGGTATTTAACACCGGGGAGCTGTTTTTT. The chain carries TRBV11-1 and TRBJ2-2; 7 nucleotides match TRBD2. The CDR3 has 18 amino acids. CDR1 and CDR2 from the germline V gene are SGHAT and FQDESV (reference sequence).

This clonotype appeared many times. The V gene is TRBV6-9, the J gene TRBJ2-5; D is unresolved. V was trimmed by 3 bases and J by 5 bases, leaving 10 bases between them. CDR1 MNHGY and CDR2 SVAAGI come from the germline V gene. The CDR3 contains 13 residues. The CDR3 is CASSYPVWETQYF. CDR3 DNA: TGTGCCAGCAGTTACCCGGTTTGGGAGACCCAGTACTTC.

Points on this clonotype: A much larger clone lies one base from this, so it may be a read error. The chain is built from TRBV11-1 and TRBJ2-3; weak D call: TRBD1 (6 bases). From germline, CDR1 is SGHAT and CDR2 FQDESV (reference sequence). The CDR3 totals 14 residues. Between the trimmed V and J ends, which lost 3 bases and 5 bases, there was a span of 12 bases. DNA for the CDR3: TGTGCCAGCAGCTTGTTTGGGGACAAAGATACGCAGTATTTT. Translating gives CASSLFGDKDTQYF.

There are a few counts of this clonotype. The chain uses TRBV29-1 and TRBJ1-1; tentative D call: TRBD1 (6 bases). This CDR3 has 12 residues. Looked up from germline, CDR1 is SQVTM and CDR2 is ANQGSEA. V shed 8 bases and J shed 7 bases, with 17 bases lying between them. In DNA form, the CDR3 reads TGCAGCTTCCGCCAGGGGCCCAATGAAGCTTTCTTT. It is translated as CSFRQGPNEAFF.